A selection of T cell receptor beta chains follows, all from one sample in a study of T cell responses to AZD1222 COVID-19 vaccine. The protocol was immunoSEQ multiplex PCR, while the TCRdb copy is restricted to in-frame clones and leaves out a portion. This sample carries tens of thousands of clones, around 84% of them seen once, and the ten largest clones take 21%. The sequences come from peripheral blood, collected on day 0 of AZD1222 vaccination. The source is an adult in good health. CDR3s include the opening cysteine and the closing phenylalanine or tryptophan.

j_call,v_call,cdr3_aa
TRBJ2-7,TRBV11-3,CASSSGTYEQYF
TRBJ1-2,TRBV7-3,CASSSDGGTARTF
TRBJ2-3,TRBV29-1,CSVQGGPADTQYF
TRBJ1-1,TRBV3-1/TRBV3-2,CASSQGLGTVNTEAFF
TRBJ2-3,TRBV4-3,CASSEEYTGFEGNTQYF
TRBJ1-1,TRBV12-3/TRBV12-4,CASSQTGNTEAFF
TRBJ2-1,TRBV7-2,CASSSLAGSNEQFF
TRBJ1-6,TRBV18,CASSSGTGSSPLHF
TRBJ1-3,TRBV1,CTSSQVPGQSRGTSGNTIYF
TRBJ2-7,TRBV18,CASSPPTGTGISYEQYF
TRBJ1-1,TRBV7-6,CASSLDPRGLGNTEAFF
TRBJ2-6,TRBV3-1/TRBV3-2,CASSLFGANVLTF
TRBJ1-5,TRBV28,CASITYYSNQPQHF
TRBJ2-7,TRBV27,CASSPILGSYEQYF
TRBJ1-6,TRBV7-2,CASRQGRNSPLHF
TRBJ1-6,TRBV28,CASSVPPPNNSPLHF
TRBJ1-1,TRBV6-5,CASSYKGQGSPEAFF
TRBJ1-5,TRBV19,CASQGYSYQPQHF
TRBJ1-2,TRBV7-2,CASSSNRAVIYGYTF
TRBJ1-6,TRBV7-2,CASSLGASSPLHF
TRBJ1-1,TRBV19,CASRIGGTGTTEAFF
TRBJ1-5,TRBV7-3,CASSLSSNQPQHF
TRBJ1-2,TRBV9,CASSPTGGANYGYTF
TRBJ2-1,TRBV7-6,CASSSFGLAGVNEQFF
TRBJ2-2,TRBV11-2,CASSVDRNTGELFF
TRBJ1-6,TRBV19,CASRRTGDNSPLHF
TRBJ2-1,TRBV5-1,CASSLAPGADFNEQFF
TRBJ1-6,TRBV14,CASSRDRNNSPLHF
TRBJ1-1,TRBV28,CASSFSGGQGVTEAFF
TRBJ1-3,TRBV4-3,CASSQGDIAGNTIYF
TRBJ2-4,TRBV10-3,CAISEGRQGATKNIQYF
TRBJ1-5,TRBV29-1,CSVGEGGHQPQHF
TRBJ1-4,TRBV7-2,CASRRGINEKLFF
TRBJ2-7,TRBV29-1,CSVGSGGSSYEQYF
TRBJ1-6,TRBV6-5,CASSPERRSNSPLHF
TRBJ2-3,TRBV19,CASSEARNTDTQYF
TRBJ1-5,TRBV6-6,CASTPYSNQPQHF
TRBJ2-1,TRBV4-3,CASSLTSGGGNEQFF
TRBJ2-7,TRBV6-6,CASSRPMGSYQEQYF
TRBJ2-1,TRBV24-1,CATTGQGYNEQFF
TRBJ1-5,TRBV19,CATKSQGPQHF
TRBJ1-5,TRBV7-6,CASSLGQGGIGQPQHF
TRBJ1-1,TRBV9,CASSVGDTNTEAFF
TRBJ2-1,TRBV10-2,CASSRQDLGNEQFF
TRBJ2-5,TRBV7-2,CASSLVGSRREGVQETQYF
TRBJ2-3,TRBV7-9,CASGEAGGLDTQYF
TRBJ1-2,TRBV11-2,CASSLSRTNYGYTF
TRBJ2-2,TRBV3-1/TRBV3-2,CASSPRAGGSGELFF
TRBJ2-2,TRBV12-3/TRBV12-4,CASTPRNTGELFF
TRBJ1-2,TRBV6-5,CASSYDGINYGYTF
TRBJ1-1,TRBV28,CASSHEGLQLYEAFF
TRBJ2-7,TRBV6-5,CASSYSGTGSYEQYF
TRBJ1-5,TRBV5-6,CASSFGGFSNQPQHF
TRBJ1-5,TRBV27,CASSSSFSGAAHF
TRBJ1-6,TRBV30,CAWSGAGVRNSPLHF